This T cell receptor beta chain was sequenced during a study of shared clonotypes between healthy human individuals. At the level of the study: With ages of 18 to 49, the donors were two women and a few men. Study-wide results and limits: Non-shared clonotypes displayed generation probabilities falling below those of clonotypes present in all four donors.

To note about this clone: Its specificity is not known.

V lost 6 bases to trimming and J lost 2 bases, with 13 bases between them. This CDR3 is 14 amino acids long. In germline, CDR1 is LNHDA, CDR2 SQIVND (reference sequence). Naive-designated CD8 cells lacked CD45RO, were positively enriched for CCR7, and omitted terminally differentiated effector memory CD45RA+ cells. Assay execution proceeded at the deep level. Sequencing was performed with immunoSEQ multiplex PCR; in TCRdb, only in-frame clones are kept and a portion is missing. The sample has about 580,000 clones, 95% to 98% seen once. The sequence was collected from a man younger than 45 in good health. This rearrangement joins TRBV19 to TRBJ2-5; the D is unclear. Sequenced sample: naive CD8+ T cells sorted from blood. CDR3 protein: CASSPGLVQETQYF. CDR3 nucleotides: TGTGCCAGTAGCCCTGGGTTAGTTCAAGAGACCCAGTACTTC. Using reference TRBV19 and TRBJ2-5 for the parts outside the CDR3, the full variable domain is DGGITQSPKYLFRKEGQNVTLSCEQNLNHDAMYWYRQDPGQGLRLIYYSQIVNDFQKGDIAEGYSVSREKKESFPLTVTSAQKNPTAFYLCASSPGLVQETQYFGPGTRLLVL.